The table lists the clone carrying this TCR beta chain with a few counts. The entry originates in a study of blood T cells in healthy people across ages. Germline V lookup: CDR1 LGHNA, CDR2 YSLEER. This CDR3 has 14 amino acids. The V end lost 1 base, the J end lost 4 bases, and 7 bases lay between the germline ends. PCR was performed a second time for about 7 to 11 cycles using a sample-barcoded 5' primer and a J-beta primer mix. TCRdb analysed the 5' RACE reads with MiXCR anew, one entry per CDR3 protein. The sample comprises around 1,900,000 distinct CDR3 sequences, around 40% of which are singletons, and 23% rests with the top ten.

Sequencing input: blood. The receptor was isolated from a human donor in good health. V is TRBV4-3 and J is TRBJ1-4; D is ambiguous. CDR3 coding DNA: TGCGCCAGCAGCCAAGTTCGGGGTAATGAAAAACTGTTTTTT. It specifies CASSQVRGNEKLFF.